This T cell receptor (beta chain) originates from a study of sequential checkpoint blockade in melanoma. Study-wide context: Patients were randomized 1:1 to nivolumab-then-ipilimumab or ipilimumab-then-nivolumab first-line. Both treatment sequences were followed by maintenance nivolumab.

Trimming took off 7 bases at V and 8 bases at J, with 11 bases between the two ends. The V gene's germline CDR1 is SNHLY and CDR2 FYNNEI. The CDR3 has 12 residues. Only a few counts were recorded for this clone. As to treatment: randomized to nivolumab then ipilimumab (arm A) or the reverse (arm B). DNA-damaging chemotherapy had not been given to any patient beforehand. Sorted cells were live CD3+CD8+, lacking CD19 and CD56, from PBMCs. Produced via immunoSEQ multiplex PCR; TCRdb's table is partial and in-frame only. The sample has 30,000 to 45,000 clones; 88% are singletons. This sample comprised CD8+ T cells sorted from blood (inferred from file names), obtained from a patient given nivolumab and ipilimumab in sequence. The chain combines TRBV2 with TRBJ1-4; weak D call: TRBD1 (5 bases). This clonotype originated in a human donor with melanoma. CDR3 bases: TGTGCCAGCAACCAGGGCGAAGAAAAACTGTTTTTT. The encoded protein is CASNQGEEKLFF.